These T cell receptor beta chains were read from a single sample in a study of T cells after yellow fever vaccination. TCRdb re-called the 5' RACE reads with MiXCR, one entry per CDR3 protein. The sample records a few hundred thousand distinct CDR3 sequences, over 10% being singletons. Sequences were derived from CD4+ T cells sorted from PBMCs, sampled 45 days after the yellow fever booster vaccination. The source is a young man who received the YFV17D yellow fever vaccine. Both conserved end residues are part of each CDR3. D genes are given only for firm matches. Expanded clones get a size class; other rows say once, few or many, or leave the size out.

cdr3_aa: CASSPVSTGELFF
cdr3_nt: TGTGCCAGCTCACCAGTATCCACCGGGGAGCTGTTTTTT
clone_size: NA
d_call: NA
v_call: TRBV18
j_call: TRBJ2-2

cdr3_aa: CASSLMISGSGKFF
cdr3_nt: TGTGCCAGCAGCTTAATGATTAGCGGGAGCGGAAAGTTCTTC
clone_size: NA
d_call: TRBD2
v_call: TRBV7-2
j_call: TRBJ2-1

cdr3_aa: CASSEFLGAYEQYF
cdr3_nt: TGTGCCAGCAGTGAATTTTTAGGGGCCTACGAGCAGTACTTC
clone_size: few
d_call: NA
v_call: TRBV25-1
j_call: TRBJ2-7

cdr3_aa: CASSLGQVGEKLFF
cdr3_nt: TGTGCCAGCAGTTTGGGACAGGTCGGCGAAAAACTGTTTTTT
clone_size: few
d_call: TRBD1
v_call: TRBV27
j_call: TRBJ1-4

cdr3_aa: CASSPLTGGNEQFF
cdr3_nt: TGTGCCAGCTCACCCCTAACTGGGGGGAATGAGCAGTTCTTC
clone_size: few
d_call: NA
v_call: TRBV18
j_call: TRBJ2-1

cdr3_aa: CASSLNTLYSPLHF
cdr3_nt: TGTGCCAGCAGCCTAAACACCCTATATTCACCCCTCCACTTT
clone_size: few
d_call: NA
v_call: TRBV14
j_call: TRBJ1-6

cdr3_aa: CASSQARAQKWNEQFF
cdr3_nt: TGTGCCAGCAGCCAAGCCCGGGCCCAAAAATGGAATGAGCAGTTCTTC
clone_size: many
d_call: NA
v_call: TRBV14
j_call: TRBJ2-1

cdr3_aa: CASSTTGTGGETQYF
cdr3_nt: TGTGCCAGCAGTACGACCGGGACAGGGGGGGAGACCCAGTACTTC
clone_size: NA
d_call: TRBD1
v_call: TRBV12-3/TRBV12-4
j_call: TRBJ2-5

cdr3_aa: CASSPENTGELFF
cdr3_nt: TGTGCCAGCAGCCCCGAGAACACCGGGGAGCTGTTTTTT
clone_size: NA
d_call: NA
v_call: TRBV7-3
j_call: TRBJ2-2

cdr3_aa: CASSLGAGGFQETQYF
cdr3_nt: TGCGCCAGCAGCTTGGGAGCTGGAGGATTCCAAGAGACCCAGTACTTC
clone_size: NA
d_call: NA
v_call: TRBV5-1
j_call: TRBJ2-5

cdr3_aa: CASTTGTTTGANVLTF
cdr3_nt: TGTGCCAGCACAACCGGGACTACTACGGGGGCCAACGTCCTGACTTTC
clone_size: many
d_call: TRBD2
v_call: TRBV6-5
j_call: TRBJ2-6

cdr3_aa: CASSLAVTGIDTQYF
cdr3_nt: TGTGCCAGCAGCTTAGCCGTGACGGGAATAGATACGCAGTATTTT
clone_size: many
d_call: NA
v_call: TRBV7-2
j_call: TRBJ2-3

cdr3_aa: CASSWTGTRKERRDTQYF
cdr3_nt: TGTGCCAGCAGCTGGACCGGGACTAGGAAGGAACGGAGGGATACGCAGTATTTT
clone_size: NA
d_call: TRBD2
v_call: TRBV11-2
j_call: TRBJ2-3

cdr3_aa: CASSFFDRSGEQFF
cdr3_nt: TGTGCCAGCAGCTTTTTTGACAGGTCCGGGGAGCAGTTCTTC
clone_size: NA
d_call: NA
v_call: TRBV7-2
j_call: TRBJ2-1

cdr3_aa: CASSFNSKIGGRINRPQHF
cdr3_nt: TGTGCCAGCAGTTTTAACAGTAAAATCGGGGGCCGGATCAATCGGCCCCAGCATTTT
clone_size: NA
d_call: NA
v_call: TRBV6-2/TRBV6-3
j_call: TRBJ1-5

cdr3_aa: CASSYGTRSYEQYF
cdr3_nt: TGTGCCAGCAGTTACGGGACTAGGAGCTACGAGCAGTACTTC
clone_size: few
d_call: TRBD2
v_call: TRBV6-5
j_call: TRBJ2-7

cdr3_aa: CASSWDRNYGYTF
cdr3_nt: TGTGCCAGCAGCTGGGACAGGAACTATGGCTACACCTTC
clone_size: NA
d_call: TRBD1
v_call: TRBV7-2
j_call: TRBJ1-2

cdr3_aa: CSAFNGASYGYTF
cdr3_nt: TGCAGTGCTTTTAACGGGGCCAGCTATGGCTACACCTTC
clone_size: few
d_call: NA
v_call: TRBV20-1
j_call: TRBJ1-2

cdr3_aa: CATSDGRDRIQETQYF
cdr3_nt: TGTGCCACCAGTGATGGCAGGGACAGGATACAAGAGACCCAGTACTTC
clone_size: NA
d_call: TRBD1
v_call: TRBV24-1
j_call: TRBJ2-5

cdr3_aa: CASSQPGQGNEKLFF
cdr3_nt: TGTGCCAGCAGTCAACCGGGACAGGGTAATGAAAAACTGTTTTTT
clone_size: few
d_call: TRBD1
v_call: TRBV6-2/TRBV6-3
j_call: TRBJ1-4

cdr3_aa: CASSYSRGANEKLFF
cdr3_nt: TGTGCCAGCAGTTACTCAAGGGGCGCGAATGAAAAACTGTTTTTT
clone_size: NA
d_call: NA
v_call: TRBV6-5
j_call: TRBJ1-4

cdr3_aa: CASSQRSRGRRSNGYTF
cdr3_nt: TGTGCCAGCAGTCAGCGCTCCAGGGGAAGAAGGTCGAACGGCTACACCTTC
clone_size: NA
d_call: NA
v_call: TRBV6-1
j_call: TRBJ1-2

cdr3_aa: CASSYSIGVGQANTEAFF
cdr3_nt: TGTGCCAGCAGTTACTCGATTGGGGTGGGACAGGCGAACACTGAAGCTTTCTTT
clone_size: few
d_call: TRBD1
v_call: TRBV6-5
j_call: TRBJ1-1

cdr3_aa: CASLANTGELFF
cdr3_nt: TGTGCCAGCCTTGCGAACACCGGGGAGCTGTTTTTT
clone_size: many
d_call: NA
v_call: TRBV6-5
j_call: TRBJ2-2

cdr3_aa: CASSGPTGGSEDTQYF
cdr3_nt: TGCGCCAGCAGCGGACCGACAGGGGGATCGGAAGATACGCAGTATTTT
clone_size: few
d_call: TRBD1
v_call: TRBV5-1
j_call: TRBJ2-3

cdr3_aa: CASSSGQELDEQYF
cdr3_nt: TGCGCCAGCAGTTCTGGACAGGAGCTGGACGAGCAGTACTTC
clone_size: few
d_call: TRBD1
v_call: TRBV5-1
j_call: TRBJ2-7

cdr3_aa: CSVGLAGVGNIQYF
cdr3_nt: TGCAGCGTTGGCCTAGCGGGAGTTGGGAACATTCAGTACTTC
clone_size: few
d_call: TRBD2
v_call: TRBV29-1
j_call: TRBJ2-4

cdr3_aa: CASSLSSGIGSYNEQFF
cdr3_nt: TGTGCCAGCAGCTTGTCTTCGGGCATTGGCTCCTACAATGAGCAGTTCTTC
clone_size: NA
d_call: NA
v_call: TRBV7-9
j_call: TRBJ2-1

cdr3_aa: CASSPLSIQFF
cdr3_nt: TGTGCCAGCAGCCCCTTGAGCATTCAGTTCTTC
clone_size: NA
d_call: NA
v_call: TRBV7-2
j_call: TRBJ2-1

cdr3_aa: CASSSEGHEQYF
cdr3_nt: TGCGCCAGCAGCTCGGAGGGGCACGAGCAGTACTTC
clone_size: few
d_call: NA
v_call: TRBV5-1
j_call: TRBJ2-7

cdr3_aa: CASSRFRGPGENIQYF
cdr3_nt: TGTGCCAGCAGTAGATTCAGGGGGCCCGGGGAAAACATTCAGTACTTC
clone_size: NA
d_call: TRBD1
v_call: TRBV2
j_call: TRBJ2-4

cdr3_aa: CSAPPPASGYEQYF
cdr3_nt: TGCAGTGCCCCCCCGCCGGCTAGCGGCTACGAGCAGTACTTC
clone_size: NA
d_call: TRBD2
v_call: TRBV20-1
j_call: TRBJ2-7

cdr3_aa: CASSLEGQKPQYF
cdr3_nt: TGTGCCAGCAGCTTGGAGGGTCAGAAGCCTCAGTATTTT
clone_size: few
d_call: NA
v_call: TRBV5-6
j_call: TRBJ2-3

cdr3_aa: CASSLAGKLTGELFF
cdr3_nt: TGTGCCAGCAGCTTAGCCGGGAAATTAACCGGGGAGCTGTTTTTT
clone_size: NA
d_call: NA
v_call: TRBV7-2
j_call: TRBJ2-2

cdr3_aa: CASSQARGQRGETQYF
cdr3_nt: TGTGCCAGCAGCCAAGCTCGGGGGCAGCGAGGAGAGACCCAGTACTTC
clone_size: few
d_call: NA
v_call: TRBV25-1
j_call: TRBJ2-5

cdr3_aa: CASSSTGGDYEQYF
cdr3_nt: TGCGCCAGCAGCTCTACAGGGGGAGACTACGAGCAGTACTTC
clone_size: NA
d_call: TRBD1
v_call: TRBV5-1
j_call: TRBJ2-7

cdr3_aa: CASRPQQLAGYEQYF
cdr3_nt: TGTGCCAGCAGACCCCAGCAGCTGGCTGGGTACGAGCAGTACTTC
clone_size: NA
d_call: NA
v_call: TRBV6-1
j_call: TRBJ2-7

cdr3_aa: CATTVAGYNEQFF
cdr3_nt: TGTGCCACTACTGTAGCGGGCTACAATGAGCAGTTCTTC
clone_size: many
d_call: TRBD2
v_call: TRBV10-3
j_call: TRBJ2-1

cdr3_aa: CASSLGGPHNEQFF
cdr3_nt: TGCGCCAGCAGCTTGGGCGGGCCTCACAATGAGCAGTTCTTC
clone_size: few
d_call: NA
v_call: TRBV5-1
j_call: TRBJ2-1